This entry describes one T cell receptor (beta chain). Antigen unknown. This sample was included in a study of blood T cells in healthy people across ages. Notes on the study in general: Age advanced and TCR beta diversity per million T cells fell, roughly linearly. Samples with more naive T cells showed higher observed beta diversity.

CDR3 length: 18 amino acids. Deletions cut 4 bases from V and 0 bases from J, with 22 bases between. Germline V lookup: CDR1 SGDLS, CDR2 YYNGEE. The authors ran a second PCR of about 6 to 11 cycles using a sample-barcoded 5' primer and a J-beta primer mix. A template-switch adaptor that had 12 random nucleotides put a tag on each cDNA molecule. Each sample provided no less than 2.5 million CDR3-containing paired-end reads. TCRdb called the 5' RACE reads again in MiXCR, with one record for every CDR3 protein. Here the sample spans hundreds of thousands of distinct CDR3 sequences, 25% to 30% being singletons.

The rearrangement uses TRBV9 and TRBJ1-2; tentative D call: TRBD1 (6 bases). Input material: blood. The TCR originated in an elderly woman in good health. The CDR3 DNA is TGTGCCAGCAGCTCACTAACCCGGACAGTCCAAGCTAACTATGGCTACACCTTC. Its protein is CASSSLTRTVQANYGYTF.